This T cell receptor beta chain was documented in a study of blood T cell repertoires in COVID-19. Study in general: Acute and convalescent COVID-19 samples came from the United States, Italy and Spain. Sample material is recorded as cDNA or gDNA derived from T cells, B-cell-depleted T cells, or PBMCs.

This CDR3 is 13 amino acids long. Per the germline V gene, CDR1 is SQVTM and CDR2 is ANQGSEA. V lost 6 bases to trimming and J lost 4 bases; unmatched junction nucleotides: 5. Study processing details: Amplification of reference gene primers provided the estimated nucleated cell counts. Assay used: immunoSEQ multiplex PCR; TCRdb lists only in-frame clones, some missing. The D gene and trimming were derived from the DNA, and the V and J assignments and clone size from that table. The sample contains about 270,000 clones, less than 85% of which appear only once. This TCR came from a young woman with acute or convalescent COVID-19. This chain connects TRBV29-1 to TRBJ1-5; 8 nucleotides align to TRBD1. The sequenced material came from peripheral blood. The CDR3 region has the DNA TGCAGCGTCGCACAGGGGGGTAATCAGCCCCAGCATTTT. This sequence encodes CSVAQGGNQPQHF.